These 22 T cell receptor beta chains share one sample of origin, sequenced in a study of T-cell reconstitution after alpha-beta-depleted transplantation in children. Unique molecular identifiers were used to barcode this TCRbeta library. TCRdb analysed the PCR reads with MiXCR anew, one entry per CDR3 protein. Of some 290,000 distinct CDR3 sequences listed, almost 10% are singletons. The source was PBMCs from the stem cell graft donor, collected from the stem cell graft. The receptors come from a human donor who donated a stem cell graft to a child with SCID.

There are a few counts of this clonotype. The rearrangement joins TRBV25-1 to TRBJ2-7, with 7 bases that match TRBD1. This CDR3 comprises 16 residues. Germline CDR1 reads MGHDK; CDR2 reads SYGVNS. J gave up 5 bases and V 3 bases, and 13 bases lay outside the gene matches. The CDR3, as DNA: TGTGCCAGCAGTGATATACAGGGGTTTAGTAGGAACGAGCAGTACTTC. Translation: CASSDIQGFSRNEQYF.

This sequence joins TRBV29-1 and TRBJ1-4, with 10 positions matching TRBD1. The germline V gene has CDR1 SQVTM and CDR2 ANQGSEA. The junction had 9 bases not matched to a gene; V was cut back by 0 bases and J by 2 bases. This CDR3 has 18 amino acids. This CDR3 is CSVEDRGGQGTTNEKLFF. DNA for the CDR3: TGCAGCGTTGAAGATCGAGGGGGACAGGGGACGACTAATGAAAAACTGTTTTTT.

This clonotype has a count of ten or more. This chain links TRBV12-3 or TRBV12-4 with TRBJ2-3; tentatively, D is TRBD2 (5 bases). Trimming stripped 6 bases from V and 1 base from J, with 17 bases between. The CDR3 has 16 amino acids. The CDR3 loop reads CASSPPSPRGTDTQYF. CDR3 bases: TGTGCCAGCAGCCCCCCCTCTCCGCGGGGCACAGATACGCAGTATTTT.

CDR3 in DNA: TGCGCCAGCAGAAGAGGGGGGGGGTTCACAGATACGCAGTATTTT. Translating it yields CASRRGGGFTDTQYF. The chain couples TRBV10-2 to TRBJ2-3, with D possibly being TRBD2 (7 bases). Germline CDR1 WSHSY, CDR2 SAAADI. Trimming cost V 6 bases and J 2 bases, with 15 bases left between them. The CDR3 is 15 amino acids.

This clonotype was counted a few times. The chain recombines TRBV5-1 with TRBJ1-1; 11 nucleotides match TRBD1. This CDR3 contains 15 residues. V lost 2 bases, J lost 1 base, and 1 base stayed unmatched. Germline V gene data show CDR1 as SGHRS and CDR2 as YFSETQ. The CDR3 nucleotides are TGCGCCAGCAGCTTTGGACAGGGGGCGAACACTGAAGCTTTCTTT. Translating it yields CASSFGQGANTEAFF.

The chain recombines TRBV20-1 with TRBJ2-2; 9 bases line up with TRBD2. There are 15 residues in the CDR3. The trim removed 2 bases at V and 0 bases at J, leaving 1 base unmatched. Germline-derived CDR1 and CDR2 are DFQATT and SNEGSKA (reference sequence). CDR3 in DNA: TGCAGTGCTAGACTAGCGGGGACGAACACCGGGGAGCTGTTTTTT. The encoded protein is CSARLAGTNTGELFF.

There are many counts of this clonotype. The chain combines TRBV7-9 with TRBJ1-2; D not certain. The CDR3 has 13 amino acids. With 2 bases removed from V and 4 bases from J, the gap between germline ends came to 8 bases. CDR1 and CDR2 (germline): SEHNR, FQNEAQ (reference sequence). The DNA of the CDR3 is TGTGCCAGCAGCTTACGGAATTTCTATGGCTACACCTTC. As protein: CASSLRNFYGYTF. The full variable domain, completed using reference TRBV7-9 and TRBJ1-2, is DTGVSQNPRHKITKRGQNVTFRCDPISEHNRLYWYRQTLGQGPEFLTYFQNEAQLEKSRLLSDRFSAERPKGSFSTLEIQRTEQGDSAMYLCASSLRNFYGYTFGSGTRLTVV.

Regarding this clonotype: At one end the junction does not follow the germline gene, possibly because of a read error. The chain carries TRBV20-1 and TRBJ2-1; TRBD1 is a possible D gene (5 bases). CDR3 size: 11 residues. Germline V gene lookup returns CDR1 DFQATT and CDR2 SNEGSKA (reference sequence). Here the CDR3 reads CSARAAGRSLF. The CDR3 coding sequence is TGCAGTGCTAGGGCGGCAGGGCGTTCCCTCTTC.

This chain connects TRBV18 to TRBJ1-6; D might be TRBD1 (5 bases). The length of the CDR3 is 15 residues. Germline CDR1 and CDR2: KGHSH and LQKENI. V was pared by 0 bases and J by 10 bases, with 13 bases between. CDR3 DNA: TGTGCCAGCTCACCACCCCTCTCGGGGGGATCACCCCTCCACTTT. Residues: CASSPPLSGGSPLHF. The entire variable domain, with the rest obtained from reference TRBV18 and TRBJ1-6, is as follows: NAGVMQNPRHLVRRRGQEARLRCSPMKGHSHVYWYRQLPEEGLKFMVYLQKENIIDESGMPKERFSAEFPKEGPSILRIQQVVRGDSAAYFCASSPPLSGGSPLHFGNGTRLTVT.

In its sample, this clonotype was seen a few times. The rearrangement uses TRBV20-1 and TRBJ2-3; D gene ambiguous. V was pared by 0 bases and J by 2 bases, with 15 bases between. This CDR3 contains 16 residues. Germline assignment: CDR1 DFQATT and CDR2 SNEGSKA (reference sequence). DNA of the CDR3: TGCAGTGCTAGAGATTCGGGTCCTGGAGTCACAGATACGCAGTATTTT. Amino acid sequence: CSARDSGPGVTDTQYF.

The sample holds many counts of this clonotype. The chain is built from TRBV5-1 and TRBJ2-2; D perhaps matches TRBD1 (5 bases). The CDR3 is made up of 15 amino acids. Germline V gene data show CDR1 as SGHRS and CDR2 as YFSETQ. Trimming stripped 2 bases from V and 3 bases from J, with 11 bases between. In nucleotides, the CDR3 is TGCGCCAGCAGCTTCACAGCAGGGTACACCGGGGAGCTGTTTTTT. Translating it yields CASSFTAGYTGELFF.

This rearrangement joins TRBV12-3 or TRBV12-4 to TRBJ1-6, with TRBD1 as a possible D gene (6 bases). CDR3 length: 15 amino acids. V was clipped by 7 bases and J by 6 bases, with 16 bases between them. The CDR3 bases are TGTGCCAGCACCCTAGGGGGGACGGTTAATTCACCCCTCCACTTT. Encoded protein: CASTLGGTVNSPLHF.

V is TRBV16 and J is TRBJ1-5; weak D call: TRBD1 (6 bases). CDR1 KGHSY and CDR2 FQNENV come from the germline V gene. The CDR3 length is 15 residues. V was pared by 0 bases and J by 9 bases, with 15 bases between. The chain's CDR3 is CASSQSGGPLGPQHF. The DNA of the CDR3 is TGTGCCAGCAGCCAATCAGGGGGACCGCTAGGGCCCCAGCATTTT.

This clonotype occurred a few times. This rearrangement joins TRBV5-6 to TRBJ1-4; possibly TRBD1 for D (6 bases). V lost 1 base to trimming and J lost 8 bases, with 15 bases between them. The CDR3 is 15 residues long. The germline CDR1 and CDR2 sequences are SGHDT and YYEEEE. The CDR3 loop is CASSLMGAGEEKLFF. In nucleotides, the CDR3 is TGTGCCAGCAGCTTGATGGGGGCTGGGGAAGAAAAACTGTTTTTT.

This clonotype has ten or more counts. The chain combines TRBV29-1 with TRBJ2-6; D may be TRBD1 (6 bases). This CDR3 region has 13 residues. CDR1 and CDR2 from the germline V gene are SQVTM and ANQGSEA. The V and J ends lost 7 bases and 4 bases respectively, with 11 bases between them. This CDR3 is CSAQGTGANVLTF. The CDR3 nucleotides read TGCAGCGCTCAGGGGACCGGGGCCAACGTCCTGACTTTC.

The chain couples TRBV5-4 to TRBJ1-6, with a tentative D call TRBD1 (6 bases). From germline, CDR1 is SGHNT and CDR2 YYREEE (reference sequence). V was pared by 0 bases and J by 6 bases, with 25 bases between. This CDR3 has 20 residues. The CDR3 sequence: CASSLDRRPGMGARNSPLHF. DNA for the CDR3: TGTGCCAGCAGCTTGGATCGTCGCCCCGGGATGGGGGCTCGTAATTCACCCCTCCACTTT.

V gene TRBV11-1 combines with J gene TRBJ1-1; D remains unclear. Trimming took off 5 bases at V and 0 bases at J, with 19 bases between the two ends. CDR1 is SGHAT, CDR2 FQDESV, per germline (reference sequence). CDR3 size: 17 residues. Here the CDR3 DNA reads TGTGCCAGCAGCCTGGATCCGTTAGATTTCATGAACACTGAAGCTTTCTTT. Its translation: CASSLDPLDFMNTEAFF.

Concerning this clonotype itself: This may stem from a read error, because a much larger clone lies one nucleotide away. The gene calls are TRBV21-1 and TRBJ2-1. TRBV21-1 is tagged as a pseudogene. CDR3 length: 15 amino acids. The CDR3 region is CASSKHDLFDNEQLF. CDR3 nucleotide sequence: TGTGCCAGCAGCAAACACGACCTTTTTGATAATGAGCAGCTCTTC.

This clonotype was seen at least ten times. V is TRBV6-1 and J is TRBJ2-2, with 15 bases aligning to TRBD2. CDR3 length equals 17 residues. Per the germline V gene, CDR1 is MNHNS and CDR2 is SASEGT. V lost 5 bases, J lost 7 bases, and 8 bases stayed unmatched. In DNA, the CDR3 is TGTGCCAGCAGTAAACGAGGACTAGCGGGGGGGCTCGGGGAGCTGTTTTTT. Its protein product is CASSKRGLAGGLGELFF.

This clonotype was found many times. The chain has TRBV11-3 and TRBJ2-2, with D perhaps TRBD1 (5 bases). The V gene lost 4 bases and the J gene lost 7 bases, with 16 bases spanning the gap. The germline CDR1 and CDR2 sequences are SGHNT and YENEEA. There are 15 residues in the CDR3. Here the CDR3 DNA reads TGTGCCAGCAGCTCCCATTTGGGGCCTGGCGGGGAGCTGTTTTTT. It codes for CASSSHLGPGGELFF.

DNA of the CDR3: TGCGCCAGCAGCCCATACCGACTAGCGGGGGATAAGAACACCGGGGAGCTGTTTTTT. This translates into CASSPYRLAGDKNTGELFF. The V gene is TRBV5-1, the J gene TRBJ2-2, with 12 bases aligning to TRBD2. The CDR3 runs 19 residues. Germline values: CDR1 SGHRS, CDR2 YFSETQ. The V segment lost 4 bases and the J segment 1 base; nucleotides outside the gene matches: 11.

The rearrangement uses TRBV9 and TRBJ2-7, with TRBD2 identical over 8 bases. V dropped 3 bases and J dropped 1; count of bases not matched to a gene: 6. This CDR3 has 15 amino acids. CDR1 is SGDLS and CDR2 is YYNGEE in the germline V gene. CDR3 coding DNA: TGTGCCAGCAGCGACCCGGCTAGCGGGTCCTACGAGCAGTACTTC. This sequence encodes CASSDPASGSYEQYF.